This TCR beta chain was sequenced in a study of blood T cell repertoires in COVID-19. The CDR3 runs 13 residues. The germline gives CDR1 LGHDT, CDR2 YNNKEL (reference sequence). V lost 8 bases to trimming and J lost 6 bases, with 14 bases between them. Per the original methods: From reference gene primer amplification, estimates of nucleated cell counts were derived. This table comes from immunoSEQ multiplex PCR, and its TCRdb copy is limited to in-frame clones, with some not included. That table furnishes V, J and clone size, whereas the DNA furnished D and trimming. The sample records about 240,000 clones, 88% being singletons.

Material for sequencing was peripheral blood. J is TRBJ1-5 and V is TRBV3-1 (or the pseudogene TRBV3-2); no clear D gene. The receptor was isolated from a woman aged 30 to 39 with acute or convalescent COVID-19. The CDR3 nucleotides are TGTGCCAGCTACTCGGATTGCGGTCAGCCCCAGCATTTT. Translating it yields CASYSDCGQPQHF.